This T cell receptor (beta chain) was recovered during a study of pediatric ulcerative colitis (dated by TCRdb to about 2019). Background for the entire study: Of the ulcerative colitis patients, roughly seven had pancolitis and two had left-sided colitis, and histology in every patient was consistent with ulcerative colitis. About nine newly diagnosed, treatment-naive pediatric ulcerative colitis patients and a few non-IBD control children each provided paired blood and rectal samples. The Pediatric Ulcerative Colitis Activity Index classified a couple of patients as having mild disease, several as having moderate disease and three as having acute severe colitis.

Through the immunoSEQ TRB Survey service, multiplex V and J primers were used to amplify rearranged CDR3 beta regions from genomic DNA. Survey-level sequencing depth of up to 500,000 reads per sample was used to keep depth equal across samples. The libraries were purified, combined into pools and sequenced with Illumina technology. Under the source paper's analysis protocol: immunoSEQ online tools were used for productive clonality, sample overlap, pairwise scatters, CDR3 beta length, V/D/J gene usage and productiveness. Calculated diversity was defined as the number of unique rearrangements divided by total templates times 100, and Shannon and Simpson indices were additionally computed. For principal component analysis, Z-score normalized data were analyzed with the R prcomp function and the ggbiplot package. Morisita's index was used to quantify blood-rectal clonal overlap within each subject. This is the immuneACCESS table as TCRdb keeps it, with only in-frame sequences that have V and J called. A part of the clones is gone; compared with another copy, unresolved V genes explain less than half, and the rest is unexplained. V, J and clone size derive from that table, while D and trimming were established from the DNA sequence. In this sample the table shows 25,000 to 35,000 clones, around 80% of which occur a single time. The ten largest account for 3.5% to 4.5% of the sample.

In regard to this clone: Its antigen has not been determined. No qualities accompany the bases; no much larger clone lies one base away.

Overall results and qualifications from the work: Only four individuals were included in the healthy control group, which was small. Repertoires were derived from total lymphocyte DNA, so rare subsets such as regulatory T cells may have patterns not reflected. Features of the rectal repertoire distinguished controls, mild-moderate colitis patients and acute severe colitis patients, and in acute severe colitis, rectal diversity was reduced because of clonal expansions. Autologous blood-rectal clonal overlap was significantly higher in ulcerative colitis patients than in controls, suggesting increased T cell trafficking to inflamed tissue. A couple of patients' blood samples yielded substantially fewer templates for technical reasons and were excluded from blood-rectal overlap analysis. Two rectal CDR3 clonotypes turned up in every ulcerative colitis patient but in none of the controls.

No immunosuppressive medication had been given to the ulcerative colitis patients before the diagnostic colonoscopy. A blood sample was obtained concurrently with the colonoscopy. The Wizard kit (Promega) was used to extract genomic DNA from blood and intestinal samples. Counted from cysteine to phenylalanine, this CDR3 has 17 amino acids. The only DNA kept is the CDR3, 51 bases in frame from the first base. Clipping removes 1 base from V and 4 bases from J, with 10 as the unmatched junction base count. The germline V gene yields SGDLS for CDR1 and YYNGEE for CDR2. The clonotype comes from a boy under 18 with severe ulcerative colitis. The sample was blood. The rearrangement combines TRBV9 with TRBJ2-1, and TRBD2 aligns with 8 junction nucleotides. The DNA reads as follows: TGTGCCAGCAGCGTATACCTAGCGGGTTTCTCATACAATGAGCAGTTCTTC. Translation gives CASSVYLAGFSYNEQFF.